What follows are 21 T cell receptor beta chains derived from one specimen sequenced in a study of post-analysis software for immune sequencing data. Study-wide points: The study found TRBV5-6, TRBV5-1 and TRBV20-1 among five TRBV segments more frequent in patients than controls.

Libraries were made from TCR beta cDNA, and they carried unique molecular identifiers. From the PCR reads, TCRdb called clonotypes with MiXCR, one entry per CDR3 protein. The sample consists of around 250,000 distinct CDR3 sequences, 36% of them appearing once. The antigens for these receptors are not known. Sequencing was performed on blood. The receptors come from a girl aged 5 to 17 with multiple sclerosis.

This clonotype was seen a handful of times. The rearrangement uses TRBV20-1 and TRBJ1-6, with TRBD1 matching 8 bases. The CDR3 consists of 16 residues. Germline CDR1 and CDR2: DFQATT and SNEGSKA (reference sequence). V lost 6 bases, J lost 4 bases, and 11 bases stayed unmatched. In DNA, the CDR3 is TGCAGTGCCGCGCCCCGGGACAGGAATTATAATTCACCCCTCCACTTT. This codes for CSAAPRDRNYNSPLHF.

There are many counts of this clonotype. The rearrangement joins TRBV10-3 to TRBJ1-2; D unresolved. The CDR3 runs 12 residues. Per the germline V gene, CDR1 is ENHRY and CDR2 is SYGVKD. V gave up 4 bases and J gave up 2 bases, with 5 bases separating them. CDR3 coding DNA: TGTGCCATCAGTGGCAGGAACTATGGCTACACCTTC. It yields the protein CAISGRNYGYTF.

V gene TRBV10-3 combines with J gene TRBJ2-5; unclear D gene. CDR3 length: 10 residues. Looked up from germline, CDR1 is ENHRY and CDR2 is SYGVKD. Trimming removed 8 bases at V and 3 bases at J, with 4 bases between. CDR3 coding DNA: TGTGCCATCGGGGAAGAGACCCAGTACTTC. Protein product: CAIGEETQYF.

This clonotype showed up just a few times. The V gene is TRBV2, the J gene TRBJ2-7; 8 nucleotides match TRBD2. The CDR3 extends over 14 amino acids. From germline, CDR1 is SNHLY and CDR2 FYNNEI. J was trimmed by 4 bases and V by 8 bases; bases with no gene match: 10. CDR3 loop: CASQFAGGRYEQYF. In DNA form, the CDR3 reads TGTGCCAGCCAGTTTGCGGGAGGTCGATACGAGCAGTACTTC.

Remarks on this clonotype: This may be a read error, as it is one base from a much larger clone. The chain employs TRBV20-1 and TRBJ1-2; tentative D call: TRBD1 (6 bases). The germline CDR1 and CDR2 sequences are DFQATT and SNEGSKA (reference sequence). The CDR3 runs to 15 residues. Deletions cut 2 bases from V and 6 bases from J, with 19 bases between. This chain's CDR3 is CSARPGVGAIHGYTF. The CDR3 nucleotides read TGCAGTGCTAGACCAGGGGTAGGGGCCATCCATGGCTACACCTTC.

This rearrangement joins TRBV6-1 to TRBJ2-7; D remains unclear. The germline V and J ends were trimmed by 3 bases and 2 bases, with 11 bases remaining between them. Germline assignment: CDR1 MNHNS and CDR2 SASEGT. This CDR3 region has 14 residues. The CDR3 loop reads CASSEWGAPYEQYF. The CDR3 nucleotides are TGTGCCAGCAGTGAGTGGGGTGCCCCCTACGAGCAGTACTTC.

This clonotype was picked up a small number of times. CDR3 region: CSARTGGGTGELFF. DNA for the CDR3: TGCAGTGCTCGCACAGGGGGCGGCACCGGGGAGCTGTTTTTT. The chain employs TRBV20-1 and TRBJ2-2; 9 bases map to TRBD1. Per the germline V gene, CDR1 is DFQATT and CDR2 is SNEGSKA (reference sequence). This CDR3 has 14 residues. V was pared by 5 bases and J by 4 bases, with 5 bases of the junction left unmatched.

This clonotype was recorded many times. The chain couples TRBV6-5 to TRBJ2-1; weak D call: TRBD2 (6 bases). V dropped 5 bases and J dropped 7 bases, with 18 bases sitting between them. Germline V lookup: CDR1 MNHEY, CDR2 SVGAGI. This CDR3 has 15 residues. The CDR3: CASSTRLGGANEQFF. CDR3 nucleotides: TGTGCCAGCAGTACGCGACTTGGCGGGGCGAATGAGCAGTTCTTC.

The V and J genes are TRBV5-5 and TRBJ1-2, with 9 bases fitting TRBD1. V lost 4 bases, J lost 4 bases, and 8 bases stayed unmatched. Germline V lookup: CDR1 SGHKS, CDR2 YYEKEE (reference sequence). This CDR3 region has 15 residues. CDR3: CASSRDRVIRYGYTF. For the CDR3, the DNA is TGTGCCAGCAGCAGGGACAGGGTAATTCGCTATGGCTACACCTTC.

This clonotype has ten or more counts. The chain joins TRBV7-6 to TRBJ1-4; D may be TRBD1 (5 bases). The CDR3 extends over 19 amino acids. Trimming pared 0 bases from V and 7 bases from J, leaving 24 bases between. The V gene's germline CDR1 is SGHVS and CDR2 FNYEAQ. CDR3 in amino acids: CASSLAIQQGAVEGEKLFF. The CDR3 DNA follows: TGTGCCAGCAGCTTAGCAATCCAACAAGGGGCGGTGGAAGGTGAAAAACTGTTTTTT.

To note about this clonotype: One base away lies a much larger clone, so this may be a sequencing read error. J is TRBJ2-5 and V is TRBV3-1; no firm D call. This CDR3 region has 12 residues. The V end lost 3 bases, the J end lost 11 bases, and 13 bases lay between the germline ends. In germline, CDR1 is LGHDT, CDR2 YNNKEL (reference sequence). CDR3 coding DNA: TGTGCCAGCAGCCATGGTGGGAATGAGCAGTACTTC. Translating it yields CASSHGGNEQYF.

This clonotype was picked up many times. The chain has TRBV7-3 and TRBJ1-6, with 7 bases lining up with TRBD1. Unmatched junction bases numbered 6, after V lost 5 bases and J lost 5 bases. Germline V gene sequence: CDR1 SGHTA, CDR2 FQGTGA. The length of the CDR3 is 15 residues. The CDR3 is CASSQAGTDNSPLHF. The DNA of the CDR3 is TGTGCCAGCAGCCAAGCTGGGACAGATAATTCACCCCTCCACTTT.

As concerns this clonotype: In this CDR3 the conserved last residue, phenylalanine or tryptophan, is missing, so a read error is likely. The chain carries TRBV20-1 and TRBJ1-4; no firm D call. This CDR3 has 12 residues. V was cut by 6 bases and J by 3 bases, with 8 bases left in between. The germline gives CDR1 DFQATT, CDR2 SNEGSKA (reference sequence). The CDR3 reads CSARSPNEKLFL. In nucleotides, the CDR3 is TGCAGTGCGAGGTCACCTAATGAAAAACTGTTTCTT.

The chain combines TRBV7-8 with TRBJ1-1; D gene ambiguous. The germline V and J ends were trimmed by 5 bases and 10 bases, with 14 bases remaining between them. This CDR3 has 12 amino acids. CDR1 is SGHVS, CDR2 FQNEAQ, per germline. The CDR3 DNA follows: TGTGCCAGCAGCCCAGAGGTGGGCGCAGCTTTCTTT. This encodes CASSPEVGAAFF. The whole variable domain, remainder taken from reference TRBV7-8 and TRBJ1-1, is GAGVSQSPRYKVAKRGQDVALRCDPISGHVSLFWYQQALGQGPEFLTYFQNEAQLDKSGLPSDRFFAERPEGSVSTLKIQRTQQEDSAVYLCASSPEVGAAFFGQGTRLTVV.

The genes are TRBV6-6 and TRBJ2-5, with 7 bases lining up with TRBD1. Germline CDR1 reads MNHNY; CDR2 reads SVGAGI (reference sequence). The CDR3 runs to 13 residues. V lost 8 bases, J lost 1 base, and 4 bases stayed unmatched. The CDR3 region is CASADRAQETQYF. CDR3 sequence (DNA): TGTGCCAGCGCCGACAGGGCCCAAGAGACCCAGTACTTC.

Regarding this clonotype: A much larger clone differs by one base, so this may be a read error. The chain combines TRBV14 with TRBJ2-1, with D possibly being TRBD1 or TRBD2 (5 bases each). Germline V CDR1 and CDR2: SGHDN, FVKESK. The CDR3 runs to 15 residues. The CDR3 DNA follows: TGTGCCAGCAGCCGAGGGACCAGCTCCCACAATGAGCAGTTCTTC. Its protein is CASSRGTSSHNEQFF.

This rearrangement joins TRBV7-2 to TRBJ1-2; D is undetermined. CDR3 length: 16 residues. V lost 1 base and J 4 bases, leaving 16 bases between the germline ends. Germline CDR1 is SGHTA and CDR2 is FQGNSA. This chain's CDR3 is CASSLGGGFEFYGYTF. Written as DNA, the CDR3 is TGTGCCAGCAGCTTAGGAGGCGGGTTCGAGTTCTATGGCTACACCTTC.

Notes on this clonotype: A much larger clone lies one base from this, so it may be a read error. This rearrangement joins TRBV4-1 to TRBJ1-6, with 7 bases fitting TRBD1. This CDR3 contains 16 residues. Germline V CDR1 and CDR2: MGHRA, YSYEKL. CDR3: CASSQDLGQRNSPPHF. In DNA form, the CDR3 reads TGCGCCAGCAGCCAAGATCTGGGACAGAGGAATTCACCCCCCCACTTT.

In the case of this clonotype: Because it lacks the conserved phenylalanine or tryptophan at the end, this CDR3 is likely a read error. The chain carries TRBV12-3 or TRBV12-4 and TRBJ2-2; 9 bases agree with TRBD1. V was clipped by 3 bases and J by 0 bases; unmatched bases: 2. The CDR3 is made up of 16 amino acids. In DNA form, the CDR3 reads TGTGCCAGCAGTTTTAGACAGGGGGCGAACACCGGGGAGCTGTTTTTA. This codes for CASSFRQGANTGELFL.

This clonotype was found many times. DNA for the CDR3: TGCGCCAGCAGGACTATTACCGGGACAGGGGACAATGAGCAGTTCTTC. It translates to CASRTITGTGDNEQFF. This sequence joins TRBV5-1 and TRBJ2-1; 10 bases agree with TRBD1. This CDR3 comprises 16 residues. V gave up 5 bases and J gave up 5 bases; unmatched junction bases: 10. CDR1 SGHRS and CDR2 YFSETQ come from the germline V gene.

This clonotype was counted ten times or more. V usage is TRBV20-1 and J usage is TRBJ1-5; 10 bases are shared with TRBD1. The CDR3 is 15 amino acids. V lost 1 base, J lost 4 bases, and 4 bases stayed unmatched. Germline CDR1 reads DFQATT; CDR2 reads SNEGSKA (reference sequence). CDR3 residues: CSARGQGARNQPQHF. CDR3 sequence (DNA): TGCAGTGCTAGAGGACAGGGGGCACGGAATCAGCCCCAGCATTTT.